This entry lists 7 T cell receptor beta chains sequenced from one sample in a study of blood T cell repertoires in COVID-19 (dated by TCRdb to the early 2020s). The protocol used for the library was the immunoSEQ multiplex PCR assay. TCRdb limited this immuneACCESS table to in-frame rearrangements with V and J called. A share of clones is missing; checked studies link under half to unresolved V genes, and the rest is unexplained. The sample yields around 160,000 clones; roughly 88% were counted once. Together, the top ten hold about an eighth of the sample. Sequencing was performed on PBMCs or T cells enriched from blood (not recorded which). All receptors come from an older woman who had recovered from COVID-19.

The V and J genes are TRBV18 and TRBJ1-2; 11 bases fit TRBD1. CDR1 and CDR2 from the germline V gene are KGHSH and LQKENI. V shed 6 bases and J 6 bases; nucleotides not matched to a gene: 3. This CDR3 contains 13 residues. The CDR3 sequence: CASSQGQGDGYTF. The CDR3 nucleotides read TGTGCCAGCTCCCAGGGACAGGGGGATGGCTACACCTTC.

The gene calls are TRBV2 and TRBJ2-6; 7 bases are shared with TRBD1. With V trimmed by 7 bases and J by 0 bases, 9 bases remained unmatched. This CDR3 is built from 17 residues. CDR1 is SNHLY, CDR2 FYNNEI, per germline. The CDR3 here is CASTQRTGSSGANVLTF. DNA of the CDR3: TGTGCCAGCACCCAGAGGACAGGTAGCTCTGGGGCCAACGTCCTGACTTTC. The variable domain in full, with the rest retrieved from reference TRBV2 and TRBJ2-6, is EPEVTQTPSHQVTQMGQEVILRCVPISNHLYFYWYRQILGQKVEFLVSFYNNEISEKSEIFDDQFSVERPDGSNFTLKIRSTKLEDSAMYFCASTQRTGSSGANVLTFGAGSRLTVL.

The chain couples TRBV18 to TRBJ2-7, with 11 bases that match TRBD2. V was clipped by 6 bases and J by 7 bases; unmatched bases: 2. Germline CDR1 KGHSH, CDR2 LQKENI. This CDR3 region has 12 residues. The CDR3 DNA sequence: TGTGCCAGCTCGGGACTAGCGGCGGAGCAGTACTTC. This gives the protein CASSGLAAEQYF.

The J gene is TRBJ2-1, the V gene TRBV18; TRBD2 aligns across 7 bases. Germline values: CDR1 KGHSH, CDR2 LQKENI. The CDR3 extends over 15 amino acids. Germline trimming cut 0 bases from V and 6 bases from J; bases unmatched to any gene: 5. The CDR3 nucleotides read TGTGCCAGCTCACCACCGGGGGGGTTAGGCAATGAGCAGTTCTTC. Amino acids: CASSPPGGLGNEQFF.

The chain couples TRBV27 to TRBJ1-2; 8 nucleotides match TRBD1. Trimming removed 5 bases from V and 6 bases from J; junction bases left unmatched: 8. The CDR3 length is 14 residues. CDR1 and CDR2 (germline): MNHEY, SMNVEV (reference sequence). This chain's CDR3 is CASSPRQGHHGYTF. The DNA for the CDR3 is TGTGCCAGCAGTCCACGACAGGGGCACCATGGCTACACCTTC.

This chain links TRBV7-9 with TRBJ2-3; no reliable D call. CDR3 length: 14 residues. Germline V gene lookup returns CDR1 SEHNR and CDR2 FQNEAQ (reference sequence). Trimming shortened V by 7 bases and J by 1 base, and 12 bases separated the two germline ends. CDR3: CASKRSFGTDTQYF. CDR3 DNA sequence: TGTGCCAGCAAACGGTCCTTCGGCACAGATACGCAGTATTTT.

In DNA, the CDR3 is TGTGCCAGCAGCCGGTCCGGAGAGGATACGCAGTATTTT. Its protein is CASSRSGEDTQYF. This sequence joins TRBV3-1 (or the pseudogene TRBV3-2) and TRBJ2-3; D gene uncertain. This CDR3 region has 13 residues. V was clipped by 4 bases and J by 6 bases, with 11 bases between them. Germline CDR1 reads LGHDT; CDR2 reads YNNKEL (reference sequence).